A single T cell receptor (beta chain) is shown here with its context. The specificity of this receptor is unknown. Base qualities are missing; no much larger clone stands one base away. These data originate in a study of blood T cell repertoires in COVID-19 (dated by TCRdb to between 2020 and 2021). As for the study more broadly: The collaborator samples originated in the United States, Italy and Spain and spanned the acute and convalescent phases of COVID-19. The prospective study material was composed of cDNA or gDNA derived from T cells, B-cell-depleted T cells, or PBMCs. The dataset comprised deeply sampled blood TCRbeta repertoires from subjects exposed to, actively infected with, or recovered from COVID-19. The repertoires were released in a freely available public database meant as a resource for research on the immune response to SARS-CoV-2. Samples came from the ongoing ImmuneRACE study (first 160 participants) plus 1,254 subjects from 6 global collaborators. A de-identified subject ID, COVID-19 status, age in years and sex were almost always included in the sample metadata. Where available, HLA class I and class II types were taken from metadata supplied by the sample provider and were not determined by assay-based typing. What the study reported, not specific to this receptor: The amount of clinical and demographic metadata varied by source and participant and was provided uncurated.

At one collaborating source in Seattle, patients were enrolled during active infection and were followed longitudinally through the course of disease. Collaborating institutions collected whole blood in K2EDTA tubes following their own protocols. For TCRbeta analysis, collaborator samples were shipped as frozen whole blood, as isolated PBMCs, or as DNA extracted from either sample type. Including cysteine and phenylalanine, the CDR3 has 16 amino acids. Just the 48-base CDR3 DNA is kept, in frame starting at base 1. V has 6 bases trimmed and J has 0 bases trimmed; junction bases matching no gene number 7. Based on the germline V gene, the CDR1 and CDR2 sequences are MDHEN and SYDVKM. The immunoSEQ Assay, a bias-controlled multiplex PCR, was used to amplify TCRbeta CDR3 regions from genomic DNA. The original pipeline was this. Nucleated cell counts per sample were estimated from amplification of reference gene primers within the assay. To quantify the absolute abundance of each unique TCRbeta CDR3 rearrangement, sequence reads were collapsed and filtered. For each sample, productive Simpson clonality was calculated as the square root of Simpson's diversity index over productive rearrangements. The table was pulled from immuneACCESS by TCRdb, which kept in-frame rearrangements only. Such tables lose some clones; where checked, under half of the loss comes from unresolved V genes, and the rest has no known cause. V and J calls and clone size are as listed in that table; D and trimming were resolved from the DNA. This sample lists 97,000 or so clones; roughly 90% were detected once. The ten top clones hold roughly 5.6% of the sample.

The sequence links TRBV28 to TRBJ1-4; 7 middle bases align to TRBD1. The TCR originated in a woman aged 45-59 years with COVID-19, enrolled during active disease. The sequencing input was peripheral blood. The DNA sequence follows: TGTGCCAGCAGACACAACAGGGGCGCAACTAATGAAAAACTGTTTTTT. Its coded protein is CASRHNRGATNEKLFF.